This note documents a single T cell receptor (beta chain) sequence. These data belong to a study of CD8 T cells in Susac syndrome. cDNA came from about 0.5 to 1 ug RNA primed by random hexamers. The CDR3 of TCR beta was amplified by immunoSEQ multiplex PCR across 54 Vbeta and 13 Jbeta. TCRdb ran MiXCR on the immunoSEQ multiplex PCR reads and lists one entry per CDR3 protein. The table lists about 200,000 distinct CDR3 sequences, roughly 95% of them singletons. Sequencing of TCR beta was performed on blood CD8+ and CD4+ T cells. The study used healthy donors as controls matched for age and sex. Negative isolation was applied to CD8+ and CD4+ T cells, and FACS enrichment was applied to TEMRA cells. This receptor was obtained from a human donor in good health. Material: CD4+ T cells from PBMCs.

In nucleotides, the CDR3 is TGTGCCAGCAAAGGGCCCTGGACAGAAAATCAGCCCCAGCATTTT. Translation: CASKGPWTENQPQHF. V and J are TRBV28 and TRBJ1-5; D possibly corresponds to TRBD1 (6 bases). The V end lost 7 bases, the J end lost 4 bases, and 17 bases lay between the germline ends. Germline loops: CDR1 MDHEN, CDR2 SYDVKM. This CDR3 spans 15 amino acids.